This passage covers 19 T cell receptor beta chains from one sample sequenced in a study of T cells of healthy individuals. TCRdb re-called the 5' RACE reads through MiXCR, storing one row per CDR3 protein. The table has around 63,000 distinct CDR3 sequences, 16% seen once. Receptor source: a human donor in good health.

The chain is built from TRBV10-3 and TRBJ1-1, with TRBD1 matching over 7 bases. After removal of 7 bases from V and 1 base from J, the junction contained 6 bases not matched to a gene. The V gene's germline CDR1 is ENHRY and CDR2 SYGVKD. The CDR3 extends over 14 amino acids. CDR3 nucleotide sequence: TGTGCCATCATAGGGGACAGCCGGAACACTGAAGCTTTCTTT. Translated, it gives CAIIGDSRNTEAFF.

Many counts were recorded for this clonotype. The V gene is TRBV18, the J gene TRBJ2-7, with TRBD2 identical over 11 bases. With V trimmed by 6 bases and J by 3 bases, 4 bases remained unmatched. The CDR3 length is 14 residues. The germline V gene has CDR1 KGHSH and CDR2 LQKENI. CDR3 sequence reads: CASSVAGGLYEQYF. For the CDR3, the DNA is TGTGCCAGCTCGGTAGCGGGAGGGCTCTACGAGCAGTACTTC.

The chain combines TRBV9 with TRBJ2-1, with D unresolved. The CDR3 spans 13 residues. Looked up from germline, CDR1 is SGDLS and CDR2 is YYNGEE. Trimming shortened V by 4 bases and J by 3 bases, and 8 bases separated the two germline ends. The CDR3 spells CASSHLGYNEQFF. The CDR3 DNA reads TGTGCCAGCAGCCACCTCGGCTACAATGAGCAGTTCTTC.

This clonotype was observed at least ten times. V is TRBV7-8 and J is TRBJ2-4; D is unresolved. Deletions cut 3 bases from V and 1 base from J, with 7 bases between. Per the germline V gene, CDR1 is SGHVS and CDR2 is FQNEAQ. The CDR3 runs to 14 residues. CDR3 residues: CASSFDTAKNIQYF. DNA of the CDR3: TGTGCCAGCAGCTTTGATACCGCCAAAAACATTCAGTACTTC.

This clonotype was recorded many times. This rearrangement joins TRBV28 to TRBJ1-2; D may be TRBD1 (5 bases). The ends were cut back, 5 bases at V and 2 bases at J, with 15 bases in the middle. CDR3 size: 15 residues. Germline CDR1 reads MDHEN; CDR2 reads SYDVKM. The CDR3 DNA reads TGTGCCAGCAGTCGGCCGGGGGTAGGGAACTATGGCTACACCTTC. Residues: CASSRPGVGNYGYTF.

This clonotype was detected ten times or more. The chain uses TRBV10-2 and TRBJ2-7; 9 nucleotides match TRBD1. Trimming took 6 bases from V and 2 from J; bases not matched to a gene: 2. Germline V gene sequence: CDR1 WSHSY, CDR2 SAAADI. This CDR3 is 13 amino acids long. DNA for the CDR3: TGCGCCAGCAGACGACAGGGGGCCTACGAGCAGTACTTC. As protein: CASRRQGAYEQYF.

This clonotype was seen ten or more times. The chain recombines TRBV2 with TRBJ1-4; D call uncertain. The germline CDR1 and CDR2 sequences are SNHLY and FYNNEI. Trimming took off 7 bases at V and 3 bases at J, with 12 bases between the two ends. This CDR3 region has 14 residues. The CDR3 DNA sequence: TGTGCCAGCACCGAAACCGGCTCTAATGAAAAACTGTTTTTT. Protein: CASTETGSNEKLFF.

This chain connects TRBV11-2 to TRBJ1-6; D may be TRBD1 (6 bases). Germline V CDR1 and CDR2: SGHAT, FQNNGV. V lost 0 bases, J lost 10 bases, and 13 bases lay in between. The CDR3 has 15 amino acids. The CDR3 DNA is TGTGCCAGCAGCTTAGATCTCAGAGGGGGGTCACCCCTCCACTTT. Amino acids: CASSLDLRGGSPLHF. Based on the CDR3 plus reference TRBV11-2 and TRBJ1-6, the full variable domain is EAGVAQSPRYKIIEKRQSVAFWCNPISGHATLYWYQQILGQGPKLLIQFQNNGVVDDSQLPKDRFSAERLKGVDSTLKIQPAKLEDSAVYLCASSLDLRGGSPLHFGNGTRLTVT.

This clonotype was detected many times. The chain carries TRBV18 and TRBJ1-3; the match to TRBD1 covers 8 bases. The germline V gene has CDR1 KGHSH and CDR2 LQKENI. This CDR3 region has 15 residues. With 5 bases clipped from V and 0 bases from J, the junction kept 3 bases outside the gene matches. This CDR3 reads CASSAGTGSGNTIYF. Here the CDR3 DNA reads TGTGCCAGCTCAGCCGGGACAGGCTCTGGAAACACCATATATTTT.

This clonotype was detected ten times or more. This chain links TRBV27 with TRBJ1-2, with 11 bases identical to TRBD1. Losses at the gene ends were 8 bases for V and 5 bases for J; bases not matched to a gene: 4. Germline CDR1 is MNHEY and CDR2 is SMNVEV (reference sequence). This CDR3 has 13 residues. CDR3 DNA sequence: TGTGCCAGCGGGACAGGGGGAGCGTATGGCTACACCTTC. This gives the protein CASGTGGAYGYTF.

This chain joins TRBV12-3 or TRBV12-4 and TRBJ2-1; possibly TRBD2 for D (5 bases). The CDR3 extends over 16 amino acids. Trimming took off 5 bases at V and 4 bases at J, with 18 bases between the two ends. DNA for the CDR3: TGTGCCAGCAGTGGCCAAAAGTGGGGAGATTACAATGAGCAGTTCTTC. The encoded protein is CASSGQKWGDYNEQFF.

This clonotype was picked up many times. DNA of the CDR3: TGTGCCACCAGTGATTCAGGCAAAGGCGGTCCCCAGCATTTT. This gives the protein CATSDSGKGGPQHF. V gene TRBV24-1 combines with J gene TRBJ1-5; D is unclear. The V end was cut by 2 bases, the J end by 10 bases, with 14 bases between. The CDR3 is 14 amino acids. The germline V gene encodes CDR1 KGHDR and CDR2 SFDVKD.

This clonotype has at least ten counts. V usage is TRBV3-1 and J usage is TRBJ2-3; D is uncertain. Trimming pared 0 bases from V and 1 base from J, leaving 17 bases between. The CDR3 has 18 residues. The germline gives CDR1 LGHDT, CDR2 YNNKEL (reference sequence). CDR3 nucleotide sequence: TGTGCCAGCAGCCAAGAACCCCTTATGGTGTCCCGCACAGATACGCAGTATTTT. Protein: CASSQEPLMVSRTDTQYF.

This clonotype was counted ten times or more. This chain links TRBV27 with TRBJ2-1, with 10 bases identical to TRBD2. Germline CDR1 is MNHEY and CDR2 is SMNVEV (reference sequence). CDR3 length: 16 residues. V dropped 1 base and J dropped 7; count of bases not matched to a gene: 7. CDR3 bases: TGTGCCAGCAGTTTATTAGCTAGCGGGAGTGTAAATGAGCAGTTCTTC. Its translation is CASSLLASGSVNEQFF.

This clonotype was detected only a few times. This CDR3 is CASSLQGVYTDTQYF. In DNA, the CDR3 is TGTGCCAGCAGTCTACAGGGGGTGTACACAGATACGCAGTATTTT. This chain links TRBV6-1 with TRBJ2-3; 8 bases match TRBD1. The CDR3 is made up of 15 amino acids. The V gene end was trimmed by 5 bases and the J gene end by 2 bases; junction bases not matched to a gene: 6. The germline V gene encodes CDR1 MNHNS and CDR2 SASEGT.

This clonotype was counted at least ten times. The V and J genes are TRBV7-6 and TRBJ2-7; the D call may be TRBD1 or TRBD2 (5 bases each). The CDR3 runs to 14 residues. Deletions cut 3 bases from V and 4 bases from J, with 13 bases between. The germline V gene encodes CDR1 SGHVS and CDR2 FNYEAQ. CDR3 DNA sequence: TGTGCCAGCAGCTTGTCCGGGACGGAGTACGAGCAGTACTTC. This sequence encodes CASSLSGTEYEQYF.

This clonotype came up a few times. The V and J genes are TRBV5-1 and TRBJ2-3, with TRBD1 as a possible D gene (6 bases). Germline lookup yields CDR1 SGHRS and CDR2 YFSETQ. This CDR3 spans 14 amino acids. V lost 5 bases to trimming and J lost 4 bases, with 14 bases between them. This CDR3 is CASSPQGIADTQYF. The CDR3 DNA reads TGCGCCAGCAGTCCACAGGGCATTGCAGATACGCAGTATTTT.

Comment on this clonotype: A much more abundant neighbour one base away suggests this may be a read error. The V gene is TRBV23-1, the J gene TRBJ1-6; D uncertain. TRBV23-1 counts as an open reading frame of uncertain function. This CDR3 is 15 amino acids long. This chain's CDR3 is CASSQSSRVRSPLRF. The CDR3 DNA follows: TGCGCCAGCAGTCAATCGTCGAGGGTCCGGTCACCCCTCCGCTTT.

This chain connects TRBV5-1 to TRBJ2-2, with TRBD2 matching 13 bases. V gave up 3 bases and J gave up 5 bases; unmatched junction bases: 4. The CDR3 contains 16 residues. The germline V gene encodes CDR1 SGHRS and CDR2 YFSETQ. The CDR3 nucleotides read TGCGCCAGCAGCTCCCCGGGACTAGCGGGAACCGGGGAGCTGTTTTTT. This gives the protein CASSSPGLAGTGELFF.